One and the same sample provided the 6 T cell receptor beta chains below, sequenced in a study of human T cells and chemical hapten exposure. As for time point: patch test 1, 2 weeks after DPC sensitization. Stated treatment: therapeutic diphenylcyclopropenone sensitization with weekly scalp DPC. TCRdb called the RACE reads again in MiXCR, with one record for every CDR3 protein. The sample lists 370,000 or so distinct CDR3 sequences, roughly 5% occurring once. This sample comprised whole blood, obtained in connection with sensitization to the hapten diphenylcyclopropenone (DPC). All receptors derive from a woman aged 45 to 65 with alopecia areata. Some clones in this sample may be carry-over from other donors' samples.

This clonotype was seen at least ten times. This sequence joins TRBV5-1 and TRBJ1-2; D is possibly TRBD1 (5 bases). CDR1 is SGHRS, CDR2 YFSETQ, per germline. The length of the CDR3 is 14 residues. Trimming left V 6 bases short and J 3 bases short, with 15 bases between. The CDR3 spells CASTVAGSHYGYTF. CDR3 sequence (DNA): TGCGCCAGCACCGTCGCAGGGTCCCACTATGGCTACACCTTC.

On this clonotype itself: The junction departs from the called germline gene at one end, perhaps through a read error. The chain employs TRBV5-1 and TRBJ2-3, with D possibly being TRBD2 (5 bases). The CDR3 runs 15 residues. CDR1 and CDR2 from the germline V gene are SGHRS and YFSETQ. The CDR3 is CVSSLGAASTDTQYF. In DNA, the CDR3 is TGCGTCAGCAGCTTGGGAGCGGCTAGCACAGATACGCAGTATTTT.

The sample holds many counts of this clonotype. The chain has TRBV5-1 and TRBJ2-7; TRBD1 is a possible D gene (7 bases). The length of the CDR3 is 17 residues. From germline, CDR1 is SGHRS and CDR2 YFSETQ. V lost 4 bases, J lost 0 bases, and 20 bases lay in between. CDR3 DNA: TGCGCCAGCAGCCCTCCCCGGAGGGACAGCCGCTCCTACGAGCAGTACTTC. Its translation: CASSPPRRDSRSYEQYF.

This clonotype was seen ten or more times. The chain uses TRBV6-5 and TRBJ2-7, with 7 positions matching TRBD2. V was pared by 6 bases and J by 4 bases, with 6 bases of the junction left unmatched. CDR1 is MNHEY and CDR2 is SVGAGI in the germline V gene. CDR3 length: 13 amino acids. CDR3 DNA sequence: TGTGCCAGCAGCAGGGAGGGTGGATACGAGCAGTACTTC. Protein sequence: CASSREGGYEQYF.

This clonotype was detected ten times or more. V usage is TRBV6-5 and J usage is TRBJ1-2, with 10 bases identical to TRBD1. Trimming took 2 bases from V and 1 from J; bases not matched to a gene: 1. This CDR3 comprises 15 residues. CDR1 is MNHEY, CDR2 SVGAGI, per germline. Here the CDR3 reads CASSYGTGDNYGYTF. CDR3 nucleotide sequence: TGTGCCAGCAGTTACGGGACAGGGGATAACTATGGCTACACCTTC.

This clonotype occurred many times. Here the CDR3 DNA reads TGCAGTGCTACTAGCGGGGGGGCCAAAGAGACCCAGTACTTC. Amino acids: CSATSGGAKETQYF. The rearrangement uses TRBV20-1 and TRBJ2-5; TRBD2 agrees at 12 bases. In germline, CDR1 is DFQATT, CDR2 SNEGSKA (reference sequence). The CDR3 is 14 amino acids. Trimming cost V 4 bases and J 3 bases; bases outside gene matches: 3.